Shown below are 25 T cell receptor beta chains from a single sample sequenced in a study of regulatory T cells in long-lasting Graves disease. Arm-PCR of CDR3 regions and iRepertoire HTBI primers were used to build TCR beta libraries. TCRdb fed the multiplex PCR reads into MiXCR, producing one record per CDR3 protein. Among 350,000 to 500,000 distinct CDR3 sequences listed, roughly a fifth were seen once. Sample time point: persistent/refractory GD, antithyroid drugs over 5 years with positive TRAb. Following extraction of RNA from PBMCs, that RNA was used to make the TCR library. The sample was peripheral blood mononuclear cells (PBMCs), taken when the disease was refractory, from a patient treated with antithyroid drugs. These receptors were collected from a female donor with Graves disease.

The table lists this clonotype with a few counts. This chain uses TRBV19 with TRBJ2-1; tentative D call: TRBD1 (5 bases). The CDR3 is 12 residues long. Germline lookup yields CDR1 LNHDA and CDR2 SQIVND (reference sequence). V lost 4 bases to trimming and J lost 9 bases, with 10 bases between them. The CDR3 sequence is CASSTQGIEQFF. CDR3 bases: TGTGCCAGTAGTACCCAGGGAATTGAGCAGTTCTTC.

This chain joins TRBV20-1 and TRBJ1-1; D remains ambiguous. CDR3 length: 11 amino acids. The germline V gene has CDR1 DFQATT and CDR2 SNEGSKA (reference sequence). The germline V and J ends were trimmed by 6 bases and 6 bases, with 11 bases remaining between them. The DNA of the CDR3 is TGCAGTGCCTCAAAATATGCTGAAGCTTTCTTT. This translates into CSASKYAEAFF.

A single count supports this clonotype. The V call is TRBV6-1, the J call TRBJ2-3, with a weak D call TRBD2 (5 bases). Germline V lookup: CDR1 MNHNS, CDR2 SASEGT. The V end was cut by 4 bases, the J end by 6 bases, with 17 bases between. This CDR3 has 15 amino acids. CDR3: CASSGSRGRTDTQYF. DNA of the CDR3: TGTGCCAGCAGTGGATCTCGGGGAAGAACTGATACGCAGTATTTT.

Remarks on this clonotype: This could be a read error, since a much larger clone is one nucleotide away. The missing conserved phenylalanine or tryptophan at the end of this CDR3 makes a read error likely. V gene TRBV11-2 combines with J gene TRBJ1-2; D remains ambiguous. The CDR3 consists of 15 residues. Trimming took 2 bases from V and 3 from J, leaving 13 bases between them. CDR1 SGHAT and CDR2 FQNNGV come from the germline V gene. CDR3 in DNA: TGTGCCAGCAGCTTAAATCGGAACGGGGACTATGGCTACACCTCC. Its protein product is CASSLNRNGDYGYTS.

This clonotype has ten or more counts. This chain links TRBV12-3 or TRBV12-4 with TRBJ1-5, with D possibly TRBD1 on 5 matching bases. The CDR3 has 13 residues. V shed 6 bases and J shed 7 bases, with 13 bases lying between them. For the CDR3, the DNA is TGTGCCAGCAGCTTCCAGGGCGGACAGCCCCAGCATTTT. Translating gives CASSFQGGQPQHF.

This clonotype was recorded many times. The CDR3 DNA follows: TGTGCCAGCAGTGGCATCGGAGGGGCGCATCACGAGCAGTACTTC. Translating it yields CASSGIGGAHHEQYF. This chain uses TRBV27 with TRBJ2-7, with D tentatively TRBD2 (6 bases). This CDR3 is built from 15 residues. Germline loops: CDR1 MNHEY, CDR2 SMNVEV (reference sequence). V was clipped by 5 bases and J by 5 bases, with 19 bases between them.

The table lists this clonotype with many counts. The genes are TRBV27 and TRBJ2-7; D gene unclear. The V end lost 6 bases, the J end lost 0 bases, and 15 bases lay between the germline ends. The CDR3 spans 15 residues. Germline V gene lookup returns CDR1 MNHEY and CDR2 SMNVEV (reference sequence). DNA for the CDR3: TGTGCCAGCAGACCCAAGCAAAGGAGCTCCTACGAGCAGTACTTC. As protein: CASRPKQRSSYEQYF.

The gene calls are TRBV5-4 and TRBJ2-5; 12 nucleotides line up with TRBD2. The V segment lost 4 bases and the J segment 5 bases; nucleotides outside the gene matches: 9. CDR3 length: 16 amino acids. Looked up from germline, CDR1 is SGHNT and CDR2 is YYREEE (reference sequence). DNA for the CDR3: TGTGCCAGCAGCGACCTGACTAGCGGGAGCGGTGAGACCCAGTACTTC. This codes for CASSDLTSGSGETQYF.

This clonotype has more than one count but fewer than ten. V and J are TRBV20-1 and TRBJ2-5, with D uncertain. Germline V gene sequence: CDR1 DFQATT, CDR2 SNEGSKA (reference sequence). The V gene lost 4 bases and the J gene lost 2 bases, with 14 bases spanning the gap. The CDR3 has 14 residues. As DNA, the CDR3 is TGCAGTGCTACGAAGGGAAGCAGACAAGAGACCCAGTACTTC. Translated: CSATKGSRQETQYF.

The chain employs TRBV5-5 and TRBJ1-1, with D tentatively TRBD1 (5 bases). Trimming pared 0 bases from V and 5 bases from J, leaving 8 bases between. The CDR3 extends over 13 amino acids. Germline V CDR1 and CDR2: SGHKS, YYEKEE (reference sequence). The CDR3 DNA follows: TGTGCCAGCAGCTTGGAGTGGGGGACTGAAGCTTTCTTT. This codes for CASSLEWGTEAFF.

This clonotype was observed at least ten times. The J gene is TRBJ1-1, the V gene TRBV20-1, with D maybe TRBD1 (6 bases). The germline V gene has CDR1 DFQATT and CDR2 SNEGSKA (reference sequence). The V gene lost 6 bases and the J gene lost 4 bases, with 15 bases spanning the gap. The CDR3 loop spans 13 amino acids. In DNA, the CDR3 is TGCAGTGCGCTCGGGGGGGCGGGCACTGAAGCTTTCTTT. Amino acids: CSALGGAGTEAFF.

In this sample, this clonotype turned up many times. This sequence joins TRBV20-1 and TRBJ2-7; 8 nucleotides align to TRBD2. CDR1 is DFQATT, CDR2 SNEGSKA, per germline (reference sequence). The CDR3 is 13 amino acids. Trimming removed 2 bases from V and 3 bases from J; junction bases left unmatched: 3. In nucleotides, the CDR3 is TGCAGTGCTAGACTAGCGGGTTACTACGAGCAGTACTTC. Translated: CSARLAGYYEQYF.

This clonotype appeared many times. The chain recombines TRBV30 with TRBJ1-4; D remains ambiguous. The CDR3 is 13 amino acids. Trimming left V 0 bases short and J 6 bases short, with 8 bases between. Germline V gene sequence: CDR1 GTSNPN, CDR2 SVGIG (reference sequence). CDR3 protein: CAWSVRLYEKLFF. DNA for the CDR3: TGTGCCTGGAGTGTACGGCTGTATGAAAAACTGTTTTTT.

This clonotype was counted many times. The chain uses TRBV12-3 or TRBV12-4 and TRBJ1-5, with D unresolved. CDR3 size: 14 residues. The V gene lost 5 bases and the J gene lost 2 bases, with 10 bases spanning the gap. The CDR3 region is CASSLVSGNQPQHF. CDR3 coding DNA: TGTGCCAGCAGTCTTGTTTCGGGCAATCAGCCCCAGCATTTT.

The V call is TRBV2, the J call TRBJ2-1, with D unresolved. The CDR3 runs to 15 residues. Between the trimmed V and J ends, which lost 5 bases and 2 bases, there was a span of 13 bases. CDR1 is SNHLY and CDR2 is FYNNEI in the germline V gene. CDR3 protein: CASSQDVYTYNEQFF. The CDR3 nucleotides are TGTGCCAGCAGTCAGGACGTGTATACCTACAATGAGCAGTTCTTC.

DNA of the CDR3: TGTGCCAGCAGCCAGGGACTATCCTCCAGTGAGCAGTTCTTC. This encodes CASSQGLSSSEQFF. This chain connects TRBV7-2 to TRBJ2-1, with TRBD2 matching 7 bases. V shed 5 bases and J 9 bases; nucleotides not matched to a gene: 10. This CDR3 is built from 14 residues. Germline V lookup: CDR1 SGHTA, CDR2 FQGNSA.

A few counts support this clonotype. V and J are TRBV7-9 and TRBJ2-2, with D tentatively TRBD1 or TRBD2 (6 bases each). The CDR3 is 16 residues long. CDR1 and CDR2 (germline): SEHNR, FQNEAQ (reference sequence). V dropped 7 bases and J dropped 4 bases, with 19 bases sitting between them. The CDR3 reads CASTQIGGRGTGELFF. The CDR3 bases are TGTGCCAGCACCCAAATTGGGGGGCGAGGCACCGGGGAGCTGTTTTTT.

A few counts support this clonotype. The J gene is TRBJ1-2, the V gene TRBV30; the D gene is possibly TRBD1 (5 bases). Germline V CDR1 and CDR2: GTSNPN, SVGIG (reference sequence). The CDR3 runs 16 residues. Trimming shortened V by 3 bases and J by 4 bases, and 21 bases separated the two germline ends. In DNA, the CDR3 is TGTGCCTGGAGCACCCCGGGACTAAGAGGGGCCTATGGCTACACCTTC. Encoded protein: CAWSTPGLRGAYGYTF.

This clonotype came up many times. The chain joins TRBV7-9 to TRBJ1-5, with TRBD1 as a possible D gene (5 bases). The CDR3 is made up of 14 amino acids. Trimming stripped 1 base from V and 5 bases from J, with 9 bases between. Per the germline V gene, CDR1 is SEHNR and CDR2 is FQNEAQ (reference sequence). DNA of the CDR3: TGTGCCAGCAGCTTAGGGGGGACGGATCAGCCCCAGCATTTT. It is translated as CASSLGGTDQPQHF.

This clonotype was observed many times. V is TRBV28 and J is TRBJ1-6, with D possibly being TRBD1 (5 bases). This CDR3 contains 13 residues. Germline CDR1 reads MDHEN; CDR2 reads SYDVKM. V dropped 6 bases and J dropped 7 bases, with 10 bases sitting between them. CDR3 sequence: CASSLSGNSPLHF. The CDR3 DNA follows: TGTGCCAGCAGCTTGTCAGGGAATTCACCCCTCCACTTT. Drawing the rest from reference TRBV28 and TRBJ1-6, the complete variable domain is DVKVTQSSRYLVKRTGEKVFLECVQDMDHENMFWYRQDPGLGLRLIYFSYDVKMKEKGDIPEGYSVSREKKERFSLILESASTNQTSMYLCASSLSGNSPLHFGNGTRLTVT.

This clonotype was seen many times. This chain uses TRBV11-2 with TRBJ1-5; D might be TRBD1 (5 bases). Trimming stripped 8 bases from V and 6 bases from J, with 11 bases between. This CDR3 is 12 amino acids long. Germline-derived CDR1 and CDR2 are SGHAT and FQNNGV. CDR3 bases: TGTGCCAGCGGGACTGAGGGTCAGCCCCAGCATTTT. It encodes CASGTEGQPQHF.

A note on this clonotype: A much bigger clone sits one base away, suggesting this may be a read error. The J gene is TRBJ2-7, the V gene TRBV30; D is perhaps TRBD2 (5 bases). Germline V gene data show CDR1 as GTSNPN and CDR2 as SVGIG (reference sequence). The CDR3 length is 14 residues. V gave up 5 bases and J gave up 4 bases, with 18 bases separating them. The CDR3 spells CAWGKTRSGYEQYF. CDR3 DNA sequence: TGTGCCTGGGGAAAAACCCGCAGCGGATACGAGCAGTACTTC.

This clonotype was counted ten times or more. V is TRBV2 and J is TRBJ1-2, with 10 positions matching TRBD1. This CDR3 comprises 13 residues. V lost 6 bases and J lost 8; bases outside the gene matches: 6. CDR1 and CDR2 (germline): SNHLY, FYNNEI. The CDR3 nucleotides read TGTGCCAGCAGCTTCGACAGGGGGCGCGGCTACACCTTC. It codes for CASSFDRGRGYTF.

The V and J genes are TRBV10-3 and TRBJ2-7, with D maybe TRBD2 (6 bases). The CDR3 spans 15 residues. Germline-derived CDR1 and CDR2 are ENHRY and SYGVKD. Trimming shortened V by 3 bases and J by 6 bases, and 18 bases separated the two germline ends. CDR3 in DNA: TGTGCCATCAGTGATGTGGAGGGCCGTCTATCCGAGCAGTACTTC. It encodes CAISDVEGRLSEQYF.

In regard to this clonotype: One end of the junction varies from germline; a read error may be responsible. The rearrangement joins TRBV11-1 to TRBJ2-1; TRBD1 matches at 8 bases. From germline, CDR1 is SGHAT and CDR2 FQDESV (reference sequence). The CDR3 runs to 15 residues. CDR3 in DNA: TGTGCCAGCAGCTTAAGAACAGGGGGGTACAATGAGCGGTTCTTC. Encoded protein: CASSLRTGGYNERFF.